This T cell receptor beta chain was captured by sequencing in a study of neurological immune-mediated disorders. Synthesis of cDNA was performed by 5'RACE using 10-nucleotide random UMIs. TCRdb ran MiXCR on the 5' RACE reads and lists one entry per CDR3 protein. The sample shows some 35,000 distinct CDR3 sequences, around a tenth of them seen only once. This CDR3 is 12 amino acids long. CDR1 GTSNPN and CDR2 SVGIG come from the germline V gene (reference sequence). Trimming pared 2 bases from V and 6 bases from J, leaving 9 bases between. The sample comprised CD4+ T cells from blood. The source is a woman in her thirties with HTLV-1-associated myelopathy (HAM/TSP). V and J are TRBV30 and TRBJ2-3, with no clear D. The CDR3 region is CAWSHIGDTQYF. The CDR3 region has the DNA TGTGCCTGGAGTCATATAGGGGATACGCAGTATTTT.